The rows below give T cell receptor beta chains drawn from one sample of a study of cytomegalovirus exposure and HLA in healthy donors. The assay was immunoSEQ multiplex PCR, and TCRdb's table has in-frame clones only and misses some. The sample has some 140,000 clones; 70% to 80% are singletons. Sequenced sample: PBMCs. The receptors stem from a female donor in good health and CMV-seronegative. Both conserved end residues are part of each CDR3. D genes are given only for firm matches. Size values are once, few and many counts, or a class for expanded clones, and some rows have none.

clone_size j_call v_call d_call cdr3_aa cdr3_nt
NA TRBJ1-6 TRBV7-9 NA CASRPAERYNSPLHF TGTGCCAGCAGGCCCGCTGAGCGCTATAATTCACCCCTCCACTTT
NA TRBJ1-2 TRBV29-1 NA CSVEVPVGRNYGYTF TGCAGCGTTGAAGTGCCAGTGGGGCGAAACTATGGCTACACCTTC
few TRBJ1-1 TRBV15 TRBD1 CATSRDLQGNFDFF TGTGCCACCAGCAGAGATCTACAGGGGAATTTTGATTTCTTT
once TRBJ2-1 TRBV5-4 NA CASSALQGHNEQFF TGTGCCAGCAGCGCCCTACAGGGCCACAATGAGCAGTTCTTC
NA TRBJ2-5 TRBV30 TRBD1 CAWGGGTGWETQYF TGTGCCTGGGGAGGAGGGACAGGATGGGAGACCCAGTACTTC
NA TRBJ1-1 TRBV11-3 NA CASSPGSMNTEAFF TGTGCCAGCAGCCCTGGGAGTATGAACACTGAAGCTTTCTTT
NA TRBJ2-1 TRBV6-1 NA CASSERLGGGRDEQFF TGTGCCAGCAGTGAACGTCTGGGGGGGGGCCGGGATGAGCAGTTCTTC
NA TRBJ1-5 TRBV2 NA CASTKTAYSNQPQHF TGTGCCAGCACAAAGACAGCTTATAGCAATCAGCCCCAGCATTTT
few TRBJ1-5 TRBV2 TRBD1 CASSEYRGGNQPQHF TGTGCCAGCAGTGAATACAGGGGCGGCAATCAGCCCCAGCATTTT
NA TRBJ2-3 TRBV6-1 NA CASSESGGPTQYF TGTGCCAGCAGTGAGTCCGGGGGGCCAACGCAGTATTTT
NA TRBJ1-1 TRBV18 NA CASSPTGNTEAFF TGTGCCAGCTCACCTACAGGGAACACTGAAGCTTTCTTT
NA TRBJ1-2 TRBV7-2 TRBD1 CASADRAYGYTF TGTGCCAGCGCCGACAGGGCCTATGGCTACACCTTC
NA TRBJ1-5 TRBV20-1 NA CSAQGSQPQHF TGCAGTGCTCAGGGGAGTCAGCCCCAGCATTTT
NA TRBJ1-4 TRBV5-1 TRBD1 CASSLADRGRGDNEKLFF TGCGCCAGCAGCTTGGCGGACAGGGGGCGAGGTGATAATGAAAAACTGTTTTTT
NA TRBJ1-6 TRBV7-8 NA CASSLAGAVYNSPLHF TGTGCCAGCAGCTTAGCTGGGGCCGTGTATAATTCACCCCTCCACTTT
NA TRBJ1-5 TRBV4-1 NA CASSQGRGGEPQHF TGCGCCAGCAGCCAAGGAAGAGGAGGGGAGCCCCAGCATTTT
NA TRBJ2-1 TRBV15 TRBD2 CATSRVSGSRNEQFF TGTGCCACCAGCAGAGTTAGCGGGAGTCGCAATGAGCAGTTCTTC
NA TRBJ1-1 TRBV19 NA CASSVNRDRSTEAFF TGTGCCAGTAGTGTAAACAGGGATAGGAGCACTGAAGCTTTCTTT
NA TRBJ2-3 TRBV27 NA CASRYRDSTDTQYF TGTGCCAGCAGGTACAGGGATAGCACAGATACGCAGTATTTT
few TRBJ1-2 TRBV7-9 TRBD1 CASSRAGTGANYGYTF TGTGCCAGCAGCCGCGCCGGGACAGGGGCGAACTATGGCTACACCTTC
few TRBJ2-7 TRBV6-5 NA CASRQGRGAYEQYF TGTGCCAGCCGCCAAGGGCGGGGCGCTTACGAGCAGTACTTC
NA TRBJ2-3 TRBV4-1 NA CASSQDSLAADTQYF TGCGCCAGCAGCCAAGACAGTCTAGCCGCAGATACGCAGTATTTT
NA TRBJ1-1 TRBV2 NA CASSELGLSGAFF TGTGCCAGCAGTGAACTAGGCCTATCCGGAGCTTTCTTT
NA TRBJ2-6 TRBV5-1 TRBD1 CASARQGAGSSGANVLTF TGCGCCAGCGCCCGACAGGGGGCAGGGTCCTCTGGGGCCAACGTCCTGACTTTC
NA TRBJ1-2 TRBV7-9 NA CASSFIKARGENYGYTF TGTGCCAGCAGCTTTATAAAGGCCAGGGGAGAAAACTATGGCTACACCTTC
NA TRBJ2-1 TRBV30 TRBD2 CAWSVPWGGSYNEQFF TGTGCCTGGAGTGTACCCTGGGGGGGCTCCTACAATGAGCAGTTCTTC
NA TRBJ1-5 TRBV7-3 NA CASSLNCRQGQKNSNQPQHF TGTGCCAGCAGCTTAAATTGTAGGCAGGGTCAGAAAAATAGCAATCAGCCCCAGCATTTT
NA TRBJ2-7 TRBV7-6 TRBD2 CASSLWASGGPSYEQYF TGTGCCAGCAGCCTATGGGCTAGCGGGGGGCCCTCCTACGAGCAGTACTTC
NA TRBJ1-1 TRBV28 NA CASSFADWNTEAFF TGTGCCAGCAGTTTCGCGGACTGGAACACTGAAGCTTTCTTT
NA TRBJ1-2 TRBV5-4 NA CASSHDQGLKGYTF TGTGCCAGCAGCCACGATCAGGGTTTGAAAGGCTACACCTTC
NA TRBJ2-1 TRBV27 NA CASRPQGKKVYNEQFF TGTGCCAGCAGGCCACAGGGAAAGAAGGTCTACAATGAGCAGTTCTTC
NA TRBJ1-6 TRBV6-1 NA CASKRGPGDSPLHF TGTGCCAGCAAAAGGGGCCCAGGCGATTCACCCCTCCACTTT
NA TRBJ1-3 TRBV7-9 NA CASSRRGTNSGNTIYF TGTGCCAGCAGCCGACGAGGAACGAACTCTGGAAACACCATATATTTT
NA TRBJ2-5 TRBV7-2 NA CASSPAGFPETQYF TGTGCCAGCAGCCCCGCGGGGTTCCCAGAGACCCAGTACTTC
NA TRBJ2-7 TRBV10-2 NA CASSGGRAHEQYF TGCGCCAGCAGTGGGGGCAGGGCCCACGAGCAGTACTTC
NA TRBJ2-7 TRBV4-1 TRBD1 CASSLAGQGVGEQYF TGCGCCAGCAGCCTAGCCGGCCAGGGGGTTGGCGAGCAGTACTTC
NA TRBJ2-7 TRBV7-2 TRBD2 CASSFERGTYEQYF TGTGCCAGCAGCTTCGAGCGGGGGACCTACGAGCAGTACTTC
NA TRBJ2-7 TRBV10-3 NA CAISESQRAIAEQYF TGTGCCATCAGTGAGTCGCAAAGAGCCATAGCCGAGCAGTACTTC
NA TRBJ1-5 TRBV29-1 NA CSVLTVLNQPQHF TGCAGCGTTTTGACAGTACTCAATCAGCCCCAGCATTTT
few TRBJ1-1 TRBV5-6 NA CASSLYYSLNTEAFF TGTGCCAGCAGCTTGTATTACAGTTTGAACACTGAAGCTTTCTTT
NA TRBJ2-7 TRBV18 TRBD1 CASSPTPGTVLYEQYF TGTGCCAGCTCACCGACCCCCGGGACAGTCCTTTACGAGCAGTACTTC
NA TRBJ2-7 TRBV10-1 TRBD2 CASSETSGSPQYF TGCGCCAGCAGTGAGACTAGCGGGAGCCCACAGTACTTC
NA TRBJ1-2 TRBV10-3 NA CAISVRTEISYGYTF TGTGCCATCAGTGTCAGGACAGAAATAAGCTATGGCTACACCTTC
NA TRBJ2-7 TRBV29-1 NA CSVEATGYEQYF TGCAGCGTTGAAGCCACCGGCTACGAGCAGTACTTC
NA TRBJ2-1 TRBV25-1 TRBD2 CASSDPTSGVGEQFF TGTGCCAGCAGTGACCCCACTAGCGGGGTCGGTGAGCAGTTCTTC
NA TRBJ1-1 TRBV21-1 NA CASRATVKNTEAFF TGTGCCAGCAGGGCCACAGTTAAGAACACTGAAGCTTTCTTT
NA TRBJ2-7 TRBV30 TRBD2 CAWSWGGEQYF TGTGCCTGGAGTTGGGGGGGCGAGCAGTACTTC
NA TRBJ2-7 TRBV9 NA CASSVDLQALTYEQYF TGTGCCAGCAGCGTCGATCTGCAGGCCCTCACCTACGAGCAGTACTTC
NA TRBJ2-2 TRBV7-2 TRBD2 CASSPREGTNTGELFF TGTGCCAGCAGCCCTCGGGAGGGGACGAACACCGGGGAGCTGTTTTTT
NA TRBJ1-1 TRBV9 NA CASSVAEGSGTEAFF TGTGCCAGCAGCGTAGCGGAAGGGTCAGGGACTGAAGCTTTCTTT
NA TRBJ2-2 TRBV2 NA CASSEMTRVGSTGELFF TGTGCCAGCAGTGAAATGACTCGGGTGGGTAGCACCGGGGAGCTGTTTTTT
NA TRBJ1-2 TRBV10-3 NA CAISVQTLGDYGYTF TGTGCCATCAGTGTACAGACCCTCGGGGACTATGGCTACACCTTC
NA TRBJ1-4 TRBV9 NA CASSGLGDPNEKLFF TGTGCCAGCAGCGGTTTAGGGGATCCTAATGAAAAACTGTTTTTT
NA TRBJ2-1 TRBV11-2 NA CASSLVPSPYNEQFF TGTGCCAGCAGCTTAGTGCCTAGTCCATACAATGAGCAGTTCTTC
NA TRBJ1-3 TRBV19 TRBD1 CASSSRDRGISGNTIYF TGTGCCAGTAGTTCCCGGGACAGGGGAATCTCTGGAAACACCATATATTTT
NA TRBJ1-2 TRBV5-1 TRBD1 CASSLGQGGHYGYTF TGCGCCAGCAGCCTCGGACAGGGGGGACACTATGGCTACACCTTC
once TRBJ1-2 TRBV28 NA CASSLPGEGGYTF TGTGCCAGCAGTTTACCAGGGGAGGGCGGCTACACCTTC
NA TRBJ2-7 TRBV7-7 TRBD1 CASSLERDSYEQYF TGTGCTAGCAGCTTAGAACGGGACAGCTACGAGCAGTACTTC
NA TRBJ2-7 TRBV4-1 TRBD2 CASSQEDVGLAGVYEQYF TGCGCCAGCAGCCAAGAGGACGTAGGGCTAGCGGGAGTGTACGAGCAGTACTTC